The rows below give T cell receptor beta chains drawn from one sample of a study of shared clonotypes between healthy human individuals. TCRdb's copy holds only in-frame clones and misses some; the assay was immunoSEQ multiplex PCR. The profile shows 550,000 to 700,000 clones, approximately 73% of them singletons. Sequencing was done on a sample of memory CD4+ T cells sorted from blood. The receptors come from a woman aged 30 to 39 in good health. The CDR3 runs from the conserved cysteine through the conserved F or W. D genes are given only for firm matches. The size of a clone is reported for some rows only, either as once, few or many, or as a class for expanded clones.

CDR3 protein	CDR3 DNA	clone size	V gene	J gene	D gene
CASSYRRNPSTDTQYF	TGTGCCAGCAGCTATCGGAGGAATCCTAGCACAGATACGCAGTATTTT	.	TRBV2	TRBJ2-3	.
CASSSLGLNTEAFF	TGTGCCAGCAGTTCACTCGGTTTGAACACTGAAGCTTTCTTT	.	TRBV27	TRBJ1-1	.
CASSLPSGLGGNQPQHF	TGTGCCAGCAGTCTCCCCTCAGGGTTAGGGGGCAATCAGCCCCAGCATTTT	.	TRBV28	TRBJ1-5	.
CASSFRFYGYTF	TGTGCCAGCAGTTTCAGGTTCTATGGCTACACCTTC	.	TRBV28	TRBJ1-2	.
CASSPQQATNYEQYF	TGTGCCAGCAGCCCACAACAGGCTACCAACTACGAGCAGTACTTC	.	TRBV5-4	TRBJ2-7	.
CSVGGPGPRLGANVLTF	TGCAGCGTTGGGGGGCCGGGACCGCGCCTTGGGGCCAACGTCCTGACTTTC	.	TRBV29-1	TRBJ2-6	.
CASSGRDDGQPQHF	TGTGCCAGCAGTGGGCGGGATGATGGTCAGCCCCAGCATTTT	.	TRBV2	TRBJ1-5	.
CASWTGGLPYGYTF	TGTGCCAGCTGGACAGGGGGCCTTCCTTATGGCTACACCTTC	.	TRBV19	TRBJ1-2	TRBD1
CSVSGGQVGSTF	TGCAGCGTCTCCGGGGGACAGGTGGGAAGCACCTTC	.	TRBV29-1	TRBJ1-2	TRBD1
CASSRQGGIYEQYF	TGTGCCAGCAGTAGACAGGGGGGTATCTACGAGCAGTACTTC	.	TRBV27	TRBJ2-7	TRBD1
CASSLDPAANYGYTF	TGCGCCAGCAGCTTGGATCCGGCGGCGAACTATGGCTACACCTTC	.	TRBV5-1	TRBJ1-2	.
CASSFGGSGANVLTF	TGTGCCAGCAGTTTTGGTGGGTCTGGGGCCAACGTCCTGACTTTC	.	TRBV27	TRBJ2-6	.
CATSAGTDNEQFF	TGTGCCACCTCCGCTGGGACAGACAATGAGCAGTTCTTC	.	TRBV10-3	TRBJ2-1	TRBD1
CASTVTSGSAGELFF	TGTGCCAGCACTGTGACTAGCGGGAGTGCCGGGGAGCTGTTTTTT	few	TRBV6-1	TRBJ2-2	TRBD2
CASSHFLAYGGELFF	TGTGCCAGTAGTCACTTTCTAGCGTATGGCGGGGAGCTGTTTTTT	.	TRBV19	TRBJ2-2	.
CASSSTSGSSYEQYF	TGTGCCAGCAGCTCCACTAGCGGTAGCTCCTACGAGCAGTACTTC	few	TRBV11-1	TRBJ2-7	TRBD2
CASSFRGSGDQETQYF	TGTGCCAGCAGCTTTCGAGGTAGCGGGGATCAAGAGACCCAGTACTTC	.	TRBV7-8	TRBJ2-5	TRBD2
CASSLDRSNQPQHF	TGTGCCAGCAGCTTGGACAGGAGCAATCAGCCCCAGCATTTT	few	TRBV5-4	TRBJ1-5	.
CASSSSGTGRLEQYF	TGTGCCAGCAGTTCCTCCGGGACAGGGAGGCTCGAGCAGTACTTC	.	TRBV28	TRBJ2-7	TRBD1
CASGPSVGRRTDTQYF	TGTGCCAGCGGACCATCCGTCGGGAGGAGGACAGATACGCAGTATTTT	.	TRBV7-2	TRBJ2-3	TRBD2
CACHAIEVTDTQYF	TGTGCCTGCCACGCAATCGAGGTCACAGATACGCAGTATTTT	.	TRBV30	TRBJ2-3	.
CASSIGLAGVGELFF	TGTGCCAGTAGTATTGGACTAGCGGGAGTCGGGGAGCTGTTTTTT	once	TRBV19	TRBJ2-2	TRBD2
CASSVGLAGAKNIQYF	TGTGCCAGTAGTGTCGGTCTAGCGGGAGCCAAAAACATTCAGTACTTC	.	TRBV19	TRBJ2-4	TRBD2
CASTPADAIGYTF	TGTGCCAGCACCCCGGCGGACGCTATTGGCTACACCTTC	.	TRBV7-9	TRBJ1-2	.
CAWSGTANTEAFF	TGTGCCTGGTCCGGGACGGCGAACACTGAAGCTTTCTTT	few	TRBV30	TRBJ1-1	.
CASSLVLGLSSYEQYF	TGCGCCAGCAGCTTGGTTCTGGGGCTGAGTTCCTACGAGCAGTACTTC	.	TRBV5-1	TRBJ2-7	.
CASSPSADTQYF	TGTGCCAGCAGCCCCAGCGCAGATACGCAGTATTTT	few	TRBV7-6	TRBJ2-3	.
CASSQGPYGYTF	TGTGCCAGCAGTCAGGGCCCATATGGCTACACCTTC	few	TRBV28	TRBJ1-2	.
CASSLGQPENEKLFF	TGCGCCAGCAGCTTAGGCCAGCCCGAGAATGAAAAACTGTTTTTT	few	TRBV5-1	TRBJ1-4	.
CASSPLEVSYEQYF	TGTGCCAGCTCACCTCTGGAGGTGAGCTACGAGCAGTACTTC	.	TRBV18	TRBJ2-7	.
CASRFRKNTEAFF	TGTGCCAGCAGATTCCGGAAGAACACTGAAGCTTTCTTT	.	TRBV6-1	TRBJ1-1	.
CASTLVGGREKLFF	TGTGCCAGCACCCTCGTGGGGGGGAGAGAAAAACTGTTTTTT	.	TRBV5-8	TRBJ1-4	.
CASGRQRDNYGYTF	TGTGCCAGCGGCCGACAGCGGGACAACTATGGCTACACCTTC	few	TRBV6-5	TRBJ1-2	.
CASSNSGRAYNEQFF	TGTGCCAGCAGTAATAGCGGGAGGGCCTACAATGAGCAGTTCTTC	.	TRBV25-1	TRBJ2-1	TRBD2
CASSISALETQYF	TGTGCCAGTAGTATATCAGCTCTGGAGACCCAGTACTTC	.	TRBV19	TRBJ2-5	.
CASSLQGRAEKLFF	TGTGCCAGCAGTCTTCAGGGGAGGGCTGAAAAACTGTTTTTT	.	TRBV6-1	TRBJ1-4	.
CASSMTGSNEKLFF	TGTGCCAGCAGTATGACAGGGTCTAATGAAAAACTGTTTTTT	.	TRBV27	TRBJ1-4	TRBD1
CASYYRRNTEAFF	TGTGCCAGCTACTACAGGAGGAACACTGAAGCTTTCTTT	.	TRBV2	TRBJ1-1	.
CASRRQGANPASTDTQYF	TGCGCCAGCAGGCGTCAGGGGGCGAACCCAGCTAGCACAGATACGCAGTATTTT	few	TRBV5-1	TRBJ2-3	TRBD1
CASSFSALSPKNIQYF	TGTGCCAGCAGCTTTTCGGCCCTCTCCCCCAAAAACATTCAGTACTTC	.	TRBV7-2	TRBJ2-4	.
CASSWMGATNEKLFF	TGTGCCAGCAGCTGGATGGGGGCAACTAATGAAAAACTGTTTTTT	.	TRBV5-6	TRBJ1-4	.
CASSFGNLAETQYF	TGTGCCAGCAGTTTCGGGAACTTGGCAGAGACCCAGTACTTC	.	TRBV27	TRBJ2-5	.
CASSPNGAFF	TGTGCCAGCAGCCCAAATGGAGCTTTCTTT	.	TRBV7-9	TRBJ1-1	.
CASTPGVAKNIQYF	TGTGCCAGCACCCCAGGAGTAGCCAAAAACATTCAGTACTTC	once	TRBV7-9	TRBJ2-4	.
CASSPAADDPLLGYEQYF	TGCGCCAGCAGCCCTGCAGCCGACGATCCCCTCCTGGGGTACGAGCAGTACTTC	.	TRBV4-1	TRBJ2-7	.
CASSVGASDTQYF	TGTGCCAGCAGCGTAGGGGCGTCAGATACGCAGTATTTT	.	TRBV9	TRBJ2-3	.
CASSLLAGLADNEQFF	TGTGCCAGCAGCTTGCTCGCGGGACTTGCAGACAATGAGCAGTTCTTC	.	TRBV5-4	TRBJ2-1	.
CASSIPLSGRAGANVLTF	TGTGCCAGTAGTATCCCACTAAGCGGGAGGGCTGGGGCCAACGTCCTGACTTTC	.	TRBV19	TRBJ2-6	TRBD2
CASSLGGEGSGELFF	TGTGCCAGCAGTTTGGGGGGAGAAGGTAGCGGGGAGCTGTTTTTT	.	TRBV28	TRBJ2-2	.
CASRKRETRTGELFF	TGTGCCAGCAGGAAGCGGGAGACCCGGACCGGGGAGCTGTTTTTT	.	TRBV2	TRBJ2-2	TRBD2
CATSRDRANYGYTF	TGTGCCACCAGCAGGGACAGAGCTAACTATGGCTACACCTTC	.	TRBV15	TRBJ1-2	.
CAWSPGEAYGYTF	TGTGCCTGGAGTCCAGGGGAGGCCTATGGCTACACCTTC	.	TRBV30	TRBJ1-2	.